A selection of T cell receptor beta chains follows, all from one sample in a study of T-cell memory formation after mild COVID-19. TCRdb recomputed calls from the 5' RACE reads with MiXCR, one row per CDR3 protein. The sample records 450,000 to 650,000 distinct CDR3 sequences, around 21% being singletons. Sequencing was done on a sample of PBMCs or a T cell subset sorted from them (not recorded which). These receptors were collected from an adult woman who had mild COVID-19 (a few samples of this study predate the infection). Cell type and time point are not known. CDR3s include the opening cysteine and the closing phenylalanine or tryptophan. D genes are given only for firm matches. A clone size is listed for some rows: how often the clone was seen (once, few, many), or a class if it is expanded.

clone size: few; J gene: TRBJ1-5; V gene: TRBV6-1; D gene: -; CDR3 protein: CASTTGPNQPQHF; CDR3 DNA: TGTGCCAGCACCACGGGGCCCAATCAGCCCCAGCATTTT
clone size: -; J gene: TRBJ1-4; V gene: TRBV12-3/TRBV12-4; D gene: TRBD1; CDR3 protein: CASSLTGGGEKLFF; CDR3 DNA: TGTGCCAGCAGTTTAACAGGGGGTGGGGAAAAACTGTTTTTT
clone size: few; J gene: TRBJ2-7; V gene: TRBV10-3; D gene: TRBD2; CDR3 protein: CAISESREGRSSYEQYF; CDR3 DNA: TGTGCCATCAGTGAGTCCAGGGAGGGCCGATCCTCCTACGAGCAGTACTTC
clone size: -; J gene: TRBJ2-2; V gene: TRBV24-1; D gene: -; CDR3 protein: CATSHYGRAGNTGELFF; CDR3 DNA: TGTGCCACCAGTCATTACGGCCGAGCGGGGAACACCGGGGAGCTGTTTTTT
clone size: few; J gene: TRBJ1-1; V gene: TRBV24-1; D gene: -; CDR3 protein: CATSDPRGSSTEAFF; CDR3 DNA: TGTGCCACCAGTGATCCCCGTGGCAGTTCCACTGAAGCTTTCTTT
clone size: -; J gene: TRBJ2-1; V gene: TRBV25-1; D gene: -; CDR3 protein: CASSEGLSGYYNEQFF; CDR3 DNA: TGTGCCAGCAGTGAGGGGCTTAGCGGCTACTACAATGAGCAGTTCTTC
clone size: many; J gene: TRBJ2-7; V gene: TRBV3-1; D gene: TRBD1; CDR3 protein: CASSPRDRGHEQYF; CDR3 DNA: TGTGCCAGCAGTCCCCGGGACAGGGGCCACGAGCAGTACTTC
clone size: -; J gene: TRBJ2-3; V gene: TRBV5-6; D gene: -; CDR3 protein: CASSLKLAKTDTQYF; CDR3 DNA: TGTGCCAGCAGCTTGAAACTAGCCAAGACAGATACGCAGTATTTT
clone size: few; J gene: TRBJ2-1; V gene: TRBV11-2; D gene: TRBD2; CDR3 protein: CATHDPLADYNEQFF; CDR3 DNA: TGTGCCACCCACGATCCACTAGCGGACTACAATGAGCAGTTCTTC
clone size: -; J gene: TRBJ2-7; V gene: TRBV15; D gene: -; CDR3 protein: CATSRERLISYEQYF; CDR3 DNA: TGTGCCACCAGCAGAGAAAGGCTTATCTCCTACGAGCAGTACTTC
clone size: few; J gene: TRBJ2-2; V gene: TRBV29-1; D gene: -; CDR3 protein: CSVEPMFGELFF; CDR3 DNA: TGCAGCGTTGAGCCCATGTTCGGGGAGCTGTTTTTT
clone size: -; J gene: TRBJ2-6; V gene: TRBV9; D gene: -; CDR3 protein: CASSAGPGPGANVLTF; CDR3 DNA: TGTGCCAGCAGCGCCGGCCCCGGACCTGGGGCCAACGTCCTGACTTTC
clone size: few; J gene: TRBJ2-7; V gene: TRBV5-1; D gene: -; CDR3 protein: CASSLAGKDVSHEQYF; CDR3 DNA: TGCGCCAGCAGCTTGGCTGGGAAGGACGTATCTCACGAGCAGTACTTC
clone size: few; J gene: TRBJ2-7; V gene: TRBV7-9; D gene: -; CDR3 protein: CASSSASLKAGHYEQYF; CDR3 DNA: TGTGCCAGCAGCTCAGCTTCCCTCAAAGCGGGCCACTACGAGCAGTACTTC
clone size: few; J gene: TRBJ2-1; V gene: TRBV12-3/TRBV12-4; D gene: -; CDR3 protein: CASSLAVLWATYNEQFF; CDR3 DNA: TGTGCCAGCAGTTTAGCTGTTCTGTGGGCTACCTACAATGAGCAGTTCTTC
clone size: -; J gene: TRBJ1-1; V gene: TRBV4-2; D gene: -; CDR3 protein: CASSQWLDTEAFF; CDR3 DNA: TGTGCCAGCAGCCAATGGTTGGACACTGAAGCTTTCTTT